The clone carrying this T cell receptor beta chain was counted once. Its specificity is not known. This record belongs to a study of cytomegalovirus exposure and HLA in healthy donors. Study-level results: Later analysis identified 16,000 or so TCR beta sequences associated with HLA alleles, using a false discovery rate threshold of 0.05. Indistinguishable V segments, including TRBV6-2 and TRBV6-3, were excluded.

The CDR3 runs to 13 residues. Germline CDR1 MNHNY, CDR2 SVGAGI (reference sequence). Trimming at V came to 6 bases and at J to 2 bases, leaving 3 bases not matched to a gene. PCR used 60 Vbeta primers and 13 Jbeta primers. Data came from immunoSEQ multiplex PCR; TCRdb stores just in-frame clones and leaves some out. The sample shows roughly 150,000 clones, around 76% of them seen only once. Each of the donors was a healthy bone marrow donor. The TCR originated in a girl between 5 and 17 years old in good health and CMV-seropositive. Material: PBMCs. This chain links TRBV6-6 with TRBJ2-7, with 8 bases that match TRBD2. CDR3 region: CASRREGTYEQYF. Written as DNA, the CDR3 is TGTGCCAGCAGACGGGAGGGTACCTACGAGCAGTACTTC.